These T cell receptor beta chains were read from a single sample in a study of cytomegalovirus exposure and HLA in healthy donors. Profiling relied on immunoSEQ multiplex PCR, and the TCRdb table lists in-frame clones only, not all of them. The sample lists roughly 160,000 clones, 84% seen once, with 0.8% to 1.3% in the top ten. The sequencing sample was made of PBMCs. These receptors all come from a man in his thirties or forties in good health and CMV-seronegative. The CDR3 runs from the conserved cysteine through the conserved F or W. Each record gives: J gene, V gene, D gene, clone size, CDR3 DNA, CDR3 protein. A D gene is named only where the DNA matches it firmly. The listing skips clone size in some rows; elsewhere it reads once, few, many or a size class.

>TRBJ1-1|TRBV29-1|-|-
TGCAGCGTTTATCCCAAATCAGGGGCTGAAGCTTTCTTT
CSVYPKSGAEAFF
>TRBJ2-7|TRBV5-4|-|few
TGTGCCAGCACCCTTACAGGGTTGGGCTCCTACGAGCAGTACTTC
CASTLTGLGSYEQYF
>TRBJ2-3|TRBV5-4|TRBD1|-
TGTGCCAGCAGCTCGACAGGGCGCACAGATACGCAGTATTTT
CASSSTGRTDTQYF
>TRBJ2-1|TRBV5-4|-|-
TGTGCCAGCAGCGCGCAGGGGGGAAATGAGCAGTTCTTC
CASSAQGGNEQFF
>TRBJ2-2|TRBV5-4|TRBD2|-
TGTGCCAGCAGCCACCGCCAGCGGGACCTTCCCGGGGAGCTGTTTTTT
CASSHRQRDLPGELFF
>TRBJ2-5|TRBV19|-|-
TGTGCCAGTACCGCGAGGGGCAGGGGCCAAGAGACCCAGTACTTC
CASTARGRGQETQYF
>TRBJ2-6|TRBV6-1|-|-
TGTGCCAGCAGTGATAGTCTGGGCGCCAACGTCCTGACTTTC
CASSDSLGANVLTF
>TRBJ1-5|TRBV19|-|-
TGTGCCAGTAGTATAGAGGGCCGGTTCAATCAGCCCCAGCATTTT
CASSIEGRFNQPQHF
>TRBJ1-2|TRBV27|-|-
TGTGCCAGCAGTTTAATGGGCCCCTTGGGGCATGGCTACACCTTC
CASSLMGPLGHGYTF
>TRBJ2-3|TRBV10-3|-|few
TGTGCCATCAAAAACCGGGGTGACACAGATACGCAGTATTTT
CAIKNRGDTDTQYF
>TRBJ2-7|TRBV15|TRBD1|-
TGTGCCACCAGCTTGACAGGGGGCAGCTACGAGCAGTACTTC
CATSLTGGSYEQYF
>TRBJ1-1|TRBV6-5|TRBD1|once
TGTGCCAGCAGTTACTCACAGGGGAAGGCTTTCTTT
CASSYSQGKAFF
>TRBJ2-1|TRBV6-5|TRBD2|few
TGTGCCAGCAGCGAGGGACTAGCGGGGCGCAATGAGCAGTTCTTC
CASSEGLAGRNEQFF
>TRBJ1-5|TRBV2|TRBD1|once
TGTGCCAGCAGGAAGGGACAGAATCAGCCCCAGCATTTT
CASRKGQNQPQHF
>TRBJ1-6|TRBV6-6|-|-
TGTGCCAGCAGCTTTTACAGGGTCGATCTTAATTCACCCCTCCACTTT
CASSFYRVDLNSPLHF
>TRBJ1-1|TRBV2|TRBD1|few
TGTGCCAGCAAGGGACAGGGGAACACTGAAGCTTTCTTT
CASKGQGNTEAFF
>TRBJ2-6|TRBV11-2|-|-
TGTGCCAGCAGCTTAGTTACAGGGACCTCTGGGGCCAACGTCCTGACTTTC
CASSLVTGTSGANVLTF
>TRBJ1-4|TRBV5-1|-|-
TGCGCCAGCAGCCAACAGGGTGTTAATGAAAAACTGTTTTTT
CASSQQGVNEKLFF
>TRBJ1-1|TRBV19|TRBD1|-
TGTGCCAGTAGTATACAGGGGGCGCCGACTGAAGCTTTCTTT
CASSIQGAPTEAFF
>TRBJ2-3|TRBV28|TRBD2|-
TGTGCCAGCAGCCATATAGCGGGAGGAGGCACAGATACGCAGTATTTT
CASSHIAGGGTDTQYF
>TRBJ2-5|TRBV11-2|TRBD2|once
TGTGCCAGCAGCCCGGGGACTAGCGGGGGGCGGGAGGAGACCCAGTACTTC
CASSPGTSGGREETQYF
>TRBJ2-5|TRBV2|-|-
TGTGCCAGCAGTGTGGGAGGGGGGCAAGAGACCCAGTACTTC
CASSVGGGQETQYF
>TRBJ1-5|TRBV19|-|once
TGTGCCAGTACCCAGGTTGTAATGAGCAATCAGCCCCAGCATTTT
CASTQVVMSNQPQHF
>TRBJ1-2|TRBV19|-|few
TGTGCCAGTAGAATCGAACAGGGAAATGGCTACACCTTC
CASRIEQGNGYTF
>TRBJ2-3|TRBV5-1|-|-
TGCGCCAGCAGCTTTACACGGGGGAGCACAGATACGCAGTATTTT
CASSFTRGSTDTQYF
>TRBJ2-1|TRBV5-1|TRBD2|-
TGCGCCAGCAGCATGACGACTAGCGGAGGGGAAAATGAGCAGTTCTTC
CASSMTTSGGENEQFF
>TRBJ2-1|TRBV6-5|TRBD2|-
TGTGCCAGCAGCCTACTAGCGAACTCCTACAATGAGCAGTTCTTC
CASSLLANSYNEQFF
>TRBJ2-7|TRBV7-9|TRBD2|-
TGTGCCAGCAGCTTTGGACTAGCGGCCTACGAGCAGTACTTC
CASSFGLAAYEQYF
>TRBJ1-4|TRBV18|TRBD1|-
TGTGCCAGCTCACCCGGGACAGCCAATTTTGCAACTAATGAAAAACTGTTTTTT
CASSPGTANFATNEKLFF
>TRBJ2-7|TRBV10-3|-|few
TGTGCCATCAGTGAGTTGGGTAGCTTATCCTACGAGCAGTACTTC
CAISELGSLSYEQYF
>TRBJ1-3|TRBV6-5|-|-
TGTGCCAGCAGTGAATTGGCGGCTGGAAACACCATATATTTT
CASSELAAGNTIYF
>TRBJ1-5|TRBV19|-|-
TGTGCCAGTCGATTGGGCCGGGGGGATAGCAATCAGCCCCAGCATTTT
CASRLGRGDSNQPQHF
>TRBJ2-1|TRBV11-2|-|-
TGTGCCAGCAGATCGTCTGGGAAGGGGATCAATGAGCAGTTCTTC
CASRSSGKGINEQFF
>TRBJ2-7|TRBV10-3|TRBD2|-
TGTGCCATCAGTGGGGGGACTAGCGGGAACAAGGGTTACGACGAGCAGTACTTC
CAISGGTSGNKGYDEQYF
>TRBJ2-1|TRBV10-3|-|-
TGTGCCATCAGCTCAAAGACCCGGGACTTCGCCTACAATGAGCAGTTCTTC
CAISSKTRDFAYNEQFF
>TRBJ2-3|TRBV12-5|-|few
TGTGCTAGTGGTTGGGCTAGCGAGAATACGCAGTATTTT
CASGWASENTQYF
>TRBJ1-1|TRBV6-5|-|-
TGTGCCAGCAGTTACCGACAGGACGCCGGCACTGAAGCTTTCTTT
CASSYRQDAGTEAFF